This is a list of T cell receptor beta chains from one sample in a study of blood T cell repertoires in COVID-19. Method: immunoSEQ multiplex PCR; TCRdb's copy keeps in-frame clones and lacks some. The sample has 300,000 or so clones, roughly 89% seen once. What was sequenced was PBMCs or T cells enriched from blood (not recorded which). The receptors were sampled from a woman between 50 and 59 years old who had been exposed to COVID-19. CDR3s include the opening cysteine and the closing phenylalanine or tryptophan. The order of the fields is J gene, V gene, clone size, D gene, CDR3 DNA, CDR3 protein. A D gene is named only where the DNA matches it firmly. Where a row states a size, it is once, few, many or the class of an expanded clone; other rows omit it.

j_gene: TRBJ2-3; v_gene: TRBV27; abundance: NA; d_gene: TRBD2; CDR3nt: TGTGCCAGCAGCCGCCGGGGCGGGGGGTTCACAGATACGCAGTATTTT; CDR3aa: CASSRRGGGFTDTQYF
j_gene: TRBJ1-5; v_gene: TRBV28; abundance: once; d_gene: NA; CDR3nt: TGTGCCAGCAGTCCTTCTGGCCGATTCAATCAGCCCCAGCATTTT; CDR3aa: CASSPSGRFNQPQHF
j_gene: TRBJ1-1; v_gene: TRBV7-9; abundance: NA; d_gene: TRBD1; CDR3nt: TGTGCCAGCAGCTTAGCTCTAACAGGGGGAAGCACTGAAGCTTTCTTT; CDR3aa: CASSLALTGGSTEAFF
j_gene: TRBJ2-5; v_gene: TRBV9; abundance: NA; d_gene: TRBD2; CDR3nt: TGTGCCAGCAGCGGTGAAGCGGGGGGCCCAACTTTTCAAGAGACCCAGTACTTC; CDR3aa: CASSGEAGGPTFQETQYF
j_gene: TRBJ1-5; v_gene: TRBV27; abundance: NA; d_gene: NA; CDR3nt: TGTGCCAGCAGTCCGAGTTATAGCAATCAGCCCCAGCATTTT; CDR3aa: CASSPSYSNQPQHF
j_gene: TRBJ2-5; v_gene: TRBV6-1; abundance: NA; d_gene: NA; CDR3nt: TGTGCCAGCAGTGAACTAGGAGTCGGAATTTGGGAGACCCAGTACTTC; CDR3aa: CASSELGVGIWETQYF
j_gene: TRBJ1-2; v_gene: TRBV18; abundance: NA; d_gene: TRBD1; CDR3nt: TGTGCCAGCTCAACAGGGGATGGCTACACCTTC; CDR3aa: CASSTGDGYTF
j_gene: TRBJ1-1; v_gene: TRBV6-5; abundance: NA; d_gene: TRBD1; CDR3nt: TGTGCCAGCAGTTACGACAGGGGGTACGTAGCTTTCTTT; CDR3aa: CASSYDRGYVAFF
j_gene: TRBJ1-2; v_gene: TRBV7-2; abundance: NA; d_gene: TRBD1; CDR3nt: TGTGCCAGCAGCTTAGCGGGACAGGGGTCCCTTAACTATGGCTACACCTTC; CDR3aa: CASSLAGQGSLNYGYTF
j_gene: TRBJ1-6; v_gene: TRBV7-2; abundance: NA; d_gene: NA; CDR3nt: TGTGCCAGCAGCCCGACAGTCAGTTCACCCCTCCACTTT; CDR3aa: CASSPTVSSPLHF
j_gene: TRBJ2-3; v_gene: TRBV7-9; abundance: once; d_gene: NA; CDR3nt: TGTGCCAGCAGCTTACAACAGACCTTTAGCACAGATACGCAGTATTTT; CDR3aa: CASSLQQTFSTDTQYF
j_gene: TRBJ2-7; v_gene: TRBV19; abundance: NA; d_gene: NA; CDR3nt: TGTGCCAGTAGTCGAACCGGGTCTAGCTCCTACGAGCAGTACTTC; CDR3aa: CASSRTGSSSYEQYF
j_gene: TRBJ2-1; v_gene: TRBV20-1; abundance: NA; d_gene: TRBD2; CDR3nt: TGCAGTAGCGGGACCTACAATGAGCAGTTCTTC; CDR3aa: CSSGTYNEQFF
j_gene: TRBJ1-3; v_gene: TRBV5-6; abundance: NA; d_gene: NA; CDR3nt: TGTGCCAGCAGATTTGGGGGGGCTTTGGCGAACACCATATATTTT; CDR3aa: CASRFGGALANTIYF
j_gene: TRBJ2-3; v_gene: TRBV10-3; abundance: NA; d_gene: TRBD2; CDR3nt: TGTGCCATCAGTGAGTTAGGGAGAAGCGGGGGGGCCTTTGGCACAGATACGCAGTATTTT; CDR3aa: CAISELGRSGGAFGTDTQYF
j_gene: TRBJ2-2; v_gene: TRBV18; abundance: NA; d_gene: NA; CDR3nt: TGTGCCAGCTCACCGCGACTAGTCGGTGCCGGGGAGCTGTTTTTT; CDR3aa: CASSPRLVGAGELFF
j_gene: TRBJ2-1; v_gene: TRBV7-2; abundance: once; d_gene: NA; CDR3nt: TGTGCCAGCAGCCTTGGACTTAACAATGAGCAGTTCTTC; CDR3aa: CASSLGLNNEQFF
j_gene: TRBJ1-5; v_gene: TRBV28; abundance: NA; d_gene: NA; CDR3nt: TGTGCCAGCAGTTTCCCCCAGGGTTATCAGCCCCAGCATTTT; CDR3aa: CASSFPQGYQPQHF
j_gene: TRBJ1-1; v_gene: TRBV6-5; abundance: NA; d_gene: NA; CDR3nt: TGTGCCAGTTCACAGACGCGGAACACTGAAGCTTTCTTT; CDR3aa: CASSQTRNTEAFF
j_gene: TRBJ2-3; v_gene: TRBV5-1; abundance: NA; d_gene: NA; CDR3nt: TGCGCCAGCAGCTGGGGGGGCCAGAGCGATACGCAGTATTTT; CDR3aa: CASSWGGQSDTQYF
j_gene: TRBJ2-1; v_gene: TRBV29-1; abundance: NA; d_gene: TRBD2; CDR3nt: TGCAGCGCATCTAGCGGGGTACTCTCTGGGCAGTTCTTC; CDR3aa: CSASSGVLSGQFF
j_gene: TRBJ1-1; v_gene: TRBV5-8; abundance: NA; d_gene: NA; CDR3nt: TGTGCCAGCAGCTTGCCCGGGGGTGAAGCTTTCTTT; CDR3aa: CASSLPGGEAFF
j_gene: TRBJ2-5; v_gene: TRBV15; abundance: NA; d_gene: TRBD2; CDR3nt: TGTGCCACCAGCCACAGCGGGGTCCCGCGAGAGACCCAGTACTTC; CDR3aa: CATSHSGVPRETQYF
j_gene: TRBJ2-2; v_gene: TRBV18; abundance: once; d_gene: NA; CDR3nt: TGTGCCAGCTCAGACAGGCTAACCGGGGAGCTGTTTTTT; CDR3aa: CASSDRLTGELFF
j_gene: TRBJ1-2; v_gene: TRBV6-1; abundance: NA; d_gene: TRBD1; CDR3nt: TGTGCCAGCAGTGATTACAAAACGACAGGGTATGGCTACACCTTC; CDR3aa: CASSDYKTTGYGYTF
j_gene: TRBJ2-1; v_gene: TRBV5-1; abundance: NA; d_gene: NA; CDR3nt: TGCGCCAGCAGAACAGACGGGGGTTCCTACAATGAGCAGTTCTTC; CDR3aa: CASRTDGGSYNEQFF
j_gene: TRBJ2-1; v_gene: TRBV6-5; abundance: NA; d_gene: TRBD2; CDR3nt: TGTGCCAGCAGTTACAGCGGGGGGGTCTACAATGAGCAGTTCTTC; CDR3aa: CASSYSGGVYNEQFF
j_gene: TRBJ2-3; v_gene: TRBV29-1; abundance: once; d_gene: TRBD1; CDR3nt: TGCAGCGTTGAGAGACAGGGGATAAGCACAGATACGCAGTATTTT; CDR3aa: CSVERQGISTDTQYF
j_gene: TRBJ2-1; v_gene: TRBV20-1; abundance: NA; d_gene: NA; CDR3nt: TGCAGTGCTAGATCCCGGGGGGAGCAGTTCTTC; CDR3aa: CSARSRGEQFF
j_gene: TRBJ2-3; v_gene: TRBV7-2; abundance: NA; d_gene: NA; CDR3nt: TGTGCCAGCAGCCTCTACTCGGATACGCAGTATTTT; CDR3aa: CASSLYSDTQYF
j_gene: TRBJ1-4; v_gene: TRBV7-8; abundance: NA; d_gene: NA; CDR3nt: TGTGCCAGCAGCTTAAGGAACGGGAATAATGAAAAACTGTTTTTT; CDR3aa: CASSLRNGNNEKLFF
j_gene: TRBJ1-4; v_gene: TRBV2; abundance: NA; d_gene: TRBD1; CDR3nt: TGTGCCAGCGGGACAGGGATCAATGAAAAACTGTTTTTT; CDR3aa: CASGTGINEKLFF
j_gene: TRBJ1-2; v_gene: TRBV7-2; abundance: NA; d_gene: TRBD1; CDR3nt: TGTGCCAGCAGCTTAAGTGGACAGGCGAACTATGGCTACACCTTC; CDR3aa: CASSLSGQANYGYTF
j_gene: TRBJ1-6; v_gene: TRBV29-1; abundance: NA; d_gene: NA; CDR3nt: TGCAGCGTTAAATTCGACGGGAATAATTCACCCCTCCACTTT; CDR3aa: CSVKFDGNNSPLHF
j_gene: TRBJ2-1; v_gene: TRBV2; abundance: NA; d_gene: NA; CDR3nt: TGTGCCAGCACTAATCGTTTCGGTGAGCAGTTCTTC; CDR3aa: CASTNRFGEQFF
j_gene: TRBJ2-3; v_gene: TRBV15; abundance: NA; d_gene: NA; CDR3nt: TGTGCCACCAGCAACGGACGGGGGGCAGAAGATACGCAGTATTTT; CDR3aa: CATSNGRGAEDTQYF
j_gene: TRBJ1-5; v_gene: TRBV12-3/TRBV12-4; abundance: once; d_gene: NA; CDR3nt: TGTGCCAGCGCCCCCTACAGGGATCAGCCCCAGCATTTT; CDR3aa: CASAPYRDQPQHF
j_gene: TRBJ1-1; v_gene: TRBV27; abundance: once; d_gene: NA; CDR3nt: TGTGCCAGCAGTTTATCGACTCCCTACACTGAAGCTTTCTTT; CDR3aa: CASSLSTPYTEAFF
j_gene: TRBJ1-5; v_gene: TRBV2; abundance: NA; d_gene: NA; CDR3nt: TGTGCCAGCAGACAAAGCCCAGCGGGGGGCAATCAGCCCCAGCATTTT; CDR3aa: CASRQSPAGGNQPQHF
j_gene: TRBJ1-3; v_gene: TRBV28; abundance: NA; d_gene: TRBD1; CDR3nt: TGTGCCAGCAGTTTATTTTGGTTCAGAGGACAGGGGATGGCTGGAAACACCATATATTTT; CDR3aa: CASSLFWFRGQGMAGNTIYF
j_gene: TRBJ2-2; v_gene: TRBV11-3; abundance: few; d_gene: TRBD2; CDR3nt: TGTGCCAGCAGGACCGGGACTAAGAACACCGGGGAGCTGTTTTTT; CDR3aa: CASRTGTKNTGELFF
j_gene: TRBJ1-2; v_gene: TRBV10-3; abundance: NA; d_gene: NA; CDR3nt: TGTGCCATCAGTGAGTCTAGGGGACAAACCTATGGCTACACCTTC; CDR3aa: CAISESRGQTYGYTF
j_gene: TRBJ1-1; v_gene: TRBV2; abundance: NA; d_gene: TRBD1; CDR3nt: TGTGCCAGCTTAGGGGGCACAGAGGCTTTCTTT; CDR3aa: CASLGGTEAFF
j_gene: TRBJ2-4; v_gene: TRBV3-1/TRBV3-2; abundance: NA; d_gene: NA; CDR3nt: TGTGCCAGCAGCCAAGTCCCCTCCAAAAACATTCAGTACTTC; CDR3aa: CASSQVPSKNIQYF
j_gene: TRBJ1-5; v_gene: TRBV19; abundance: NA; d_gene: NA; CDR3nt: TGTGCCAGTAATCGGAAGAGGACAGCCGATCAGCCCCAGCATTTT; CDR3aa: CASNRKRTADQPQHF
j_gene: TRBJ2-7; v_gene: TRBV5-1; abundance: NA; d_gene: TRBD1; CDR3nt: TGCGCCAGCAGATTACGACAGGGAACCTACGAGCAGTACTTC; CDR3aa: CASRLRQGTYEQYF
j_gene: TRBJ2-7; v_gene: TRBV28; abundance: NA; d_gene: TRBD2; CDR3nt: TGTGCCAGCAGACCACTAGCGACCTCCTACGAGCAGTACTTC; CDR3aa: CASRPLATSYEQYF
j_gene: TRBJ2-7; v_gene: TRBV5-4; abundance: few; d_gene: NA; CDR3nt: TGTGCCAGCAGCACCCAGGGCAGGTACGAGCAGTACTTC; CDR3aa: CASSTQGRYEQYF
j_gene: TRBJ2-7; v_gene: TRBV5-6; abundance: NA; d_gene: TRBD1; CDR3nt: TGTGCCAGCGCTTTGGGACAGGCGAAATACGAGCAGTACTTC; CDR3aa: CASALGQAKYEQYF
j_gene: TRBJ1-3; v_gene: TRBV9; abundance: NA; d_gene: NA; CDR3nt: TGTGCCAGCAGCCCTACAGGGAGGGGCAGTGGAAACACCATATATTTT; CDR3aa: CASSPTGRGSGNTIYF
j_gene: TRBJ1-5; v_gene: TRBV28; abundance: NA; d_gene: NA; CDR3nt: TGTGCCAGCGGTTCGCTGGGGAGGGGCAATCAGCCCCAGCATTTT; CDR3aa: CASGSLGRGNQPQHF
j_gene: TRBJ2-5; v_gene: TRBV5-6; abundance: NA; d_gene: TRBD2; CDR3nt: TGTGCCAGCAGCTCGCAACTAGCGGAACAAGAGACCCAGTACTTC; CDR3aa: CASSSQLAEQETQYF
j_gene: TRBJ2-3; v_gene: TRBV27; abundance: NA; d_gene: TRBD1; CDR3nt: TGTGCCAGCCAGAGGGGGCCGGCGGATACGCAGTATTTT; CDR3aa: CASQRGPADTQYF